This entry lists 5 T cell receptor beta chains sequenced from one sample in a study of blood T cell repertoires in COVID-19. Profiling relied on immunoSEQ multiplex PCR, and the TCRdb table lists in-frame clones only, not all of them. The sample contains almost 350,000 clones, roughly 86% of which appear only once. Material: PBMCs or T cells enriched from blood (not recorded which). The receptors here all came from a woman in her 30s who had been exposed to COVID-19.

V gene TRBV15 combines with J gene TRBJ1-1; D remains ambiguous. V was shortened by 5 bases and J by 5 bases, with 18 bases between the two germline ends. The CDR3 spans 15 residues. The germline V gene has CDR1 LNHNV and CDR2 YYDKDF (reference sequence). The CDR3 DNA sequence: TGTGCCACCAGCCGTGACCTTGTACGGGGTACTGAAGCTTTCTTT. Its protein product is CATSRDLVRGTEAFF.

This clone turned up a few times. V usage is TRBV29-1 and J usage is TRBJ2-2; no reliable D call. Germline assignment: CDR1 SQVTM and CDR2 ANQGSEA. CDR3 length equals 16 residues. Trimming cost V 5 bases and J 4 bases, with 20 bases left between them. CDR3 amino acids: CSVLPATARATGELFF. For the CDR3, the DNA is TGCAGCGTTCTTCCCGCTACCGCTAGAGCCACCGGGGAGCTGTTTTTT.

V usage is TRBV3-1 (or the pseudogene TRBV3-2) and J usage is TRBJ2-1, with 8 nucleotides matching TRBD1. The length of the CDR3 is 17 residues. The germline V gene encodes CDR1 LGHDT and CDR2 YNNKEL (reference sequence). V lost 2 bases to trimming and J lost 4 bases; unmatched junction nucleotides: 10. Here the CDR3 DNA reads TGTGCCAGCAGCCAATCTAGGGACAGGCGCTTGTACAATGAGCAGTTCTTC. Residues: CASSQSRDRRLYNEQFF.

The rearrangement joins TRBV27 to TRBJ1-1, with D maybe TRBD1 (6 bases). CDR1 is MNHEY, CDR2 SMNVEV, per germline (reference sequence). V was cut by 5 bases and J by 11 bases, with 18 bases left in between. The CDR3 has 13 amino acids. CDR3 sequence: CASSKGRGAGAFF. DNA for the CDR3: TGTGCCAGCAGTAAGGGACGGGGGGCAGGGGCTTTCTTT.

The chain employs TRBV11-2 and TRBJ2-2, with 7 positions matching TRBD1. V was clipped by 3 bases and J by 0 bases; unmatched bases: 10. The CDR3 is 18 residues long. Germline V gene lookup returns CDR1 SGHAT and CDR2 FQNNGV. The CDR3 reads CASSFKGQTYANTGELFF. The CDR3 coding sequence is TGTGCCAGCAGCTTTAAGGGACAGACTTACGCGAACACCGGGGAGCTGTTTTTT.